A single sample is the source of the 8 T cell receptor beta chains below, sequenced in a study of post-analysis software for immune sequencing data. Points from the study as a whole: Controls had lower frequencies than patients of 4 or 5 TRBV segments, which included TRBV5-6, TRBV5-1 and TRBV20-1.

No antigens are known for them. Unique molecular identifiers were present in the TCR beta cDNA libraries. Via MiXCR, TCRdb re-called the PCR reads, giving one row per CDR3 protein. The sample has 430,000 or so distinct CDR3 sequences, more than 30% seen once; the top ten hold approximately 7.7%. Sequencing used blood. These TCRs come from a girl aged 2-10 years with multiple sclerosis.

This rearrangement joins TRBV20-1 to TRBJ2-1; TRBD2 agrees at 12 bases. The CDR3 covers 16 residues. The junction had 3 bases not matched to a gene; V was cut back by 3 bases and J by 0 bases. CDR1 and CDR2 from the germline V gene are DFQATT and SNEGSKA (reference sequence). DNA of the CDR3: TGCAGTGCTAGCGGGACTAGCGGGCTCTCCTACAATGAGCAGTTCTTC. The encoded protein is CSASGTSGLSYNEQFF.

The gene calls are TRBV6-6 and TRBJ2-7; D assignment may be TRBD1 or TRBD2 (6 bases each). This CDR3 region has 16 residues. V shed 4 bases and J shed 8 bases, with 24 bases lying between them. CDR1 and CDR2 (germline): MNHNY, SVGAGI (reference sequence). CDR3: CASSSHPGLRGDKQYF. In DNA form, the CDR3 reads TGTGCCAGCAGTTCGCATCCGGGACTGCGTGGGGACAAGCAGTACTTC.

The CDR3 region has the DNA TGTGCCAGCAGTTACTCGAGGGCTAGCGGAGCCACCCACAATGAGCAGTTCTTC. This gives the protein CASSYSRASGATHNEQFF. The V and J genes are TRBV6-5 and TRBJ2-1, with 7 bases that match TRBD2. CDR1 and CDR2 (germline): MNHEY, SVGAGI. This CDR3 is built from 18 residues. Trimming took 0 bases from V and 5 from J; bases not matched to a gene: 13.

The rearrangement joins TRBV12-3 or TRBV12-4 to TRBJ1-5, with a possible D match to TRBD1 (5 bases). This CDR3 spans 16 amino acids. The V gene lost 1 base and the J gene lost 5 bases, with 15 bases spanning the gap. The chain's CDR3 is CASSLGRRGLDQPQHF. The CDR3 nucleotides are TGTGCCAGCAGTTTAGGGCGGAGGGGATTAGATCAGCCCCAGCATTTT.

CDR3 DNA sequence: TGTGCCAGCAGTTTAGCACAGGGCATGTATTACGAGCAGTACTTC. Translation: CASSLAQGMYYEQYF. The chain is built from TRBV28 and TRBJ2-7, with D possibly being TRBD1 (6 bases). The CDR3 extends over 15 amino acids. Trimming cost V 2 bases and J 4 bases, with 15 bases left between them. In germline, CDR1 is MDHEN, CDR2 SYDVKM.

This sequence joins TRBV11-2 and TRBJ1-5, with TRBD1 matching 8 bases. Germline lookup yields CDR1 SGHAT and CDR2 FQNNGV. This CDR3 spans 14 amino acids. With 5 bases clipped from V and 6 bases from J, the junction kept 6 bases outside the gene matches. CDR3 in amino acids: CASSPRTGLQPQHF. In DNA, the CDR3 is TGTGCCAGCAGCCCGCGGACAGGGCTTCAGCCCCAGCATTTT.

The chain joins TRBV5-5 to TRBJ2-4; a weak D match, TRBD2 (5 bases). CDR3 size: 14 residues. V dropped 0 bases and J dropped 5 bases, with 9 bases sitting between them. The germline V gene encodes CDR1 SGHKS and CDR2 YYEKEE (reference sequence). CDR3 bases: TGTGCCAGCAGCTTGGTGTGGGGAGAAAACATTCAGTACTTC. Protein sequence: CASSLVWGENIQYF.

V gene TRBV2 combines with J gene TRBJ2-1, with TRBD2 identical over 12 bases. CDR1 is SNHLY and CDR2 is FYNNEI in the germline V gene. V was clipped by 4 bases and J by 0 bases; unmatched bases: 4. The CDR3 consists of 17 residues. The CDR3 nucleotides are TGTGCCAGCAGTGGACTAGCGGGAGTCTTCTCCTACAATGAGCAGTTCTTC. Amino acids: CASSGLAGVFSYNEQFF.